This TCR beta chain was retrieved from a study of CD8+ T cells in alopecia areata. Findings and limits, study-wide: The study also sequences resident alphabeta T cells of normal skin in scalp samples.

There are many counts of this clone. As yet, its antigen is unknown. TCR sequencing used cDNA made by reverse transcription of extracted RNA. Assay: immunoSEQ multiplex PCR; the TCRdb copy retains only in-frame clones and omits some. The table shows 200,000 to 250,000 clones, with 50% to 70% occurring only once. Sequencing was performed on CD4+ T cells sorted from blood, taken at week 0. The receptor comes from a human donor with alopecia areata.

In nucleotides, the CDR3 is TGCAGCGTTAATAGCGGGATCAGCTCCTACAATGAGCAGTTCTTC. Protein sequence: CSVNSGISSYNEQFF. The rearrangement uses TRBV29-1 and TRBJ2-1; 8 bases match TRBD2. V shed 5 bases, J shed 0 bases, and the junction held 6 bases outside the gene matches. The CDR3 runs 15 residues. CDR1 and CDR2 (germline): SQVTM, ANQGSEA.